The 17 T cell receptor beta chains in this list originate from one sample, sequenced in a study of blood T cells in healthy people across ages. Together with a sample-barcoded 5' primer, a J-beta primer mix was included in a second PCR lasting roughly 6 to 12 cycles. Via MiXCR, TCRdb re-called the 5' RACE reads, giving one row per CDR3 protein. The sample has around 870,000 distinct CDR3 sequences; about 28% are singletons. Sequenced input: blood. The receptors here all came from a woman older than 75 in good health.

The chain carries TRBV7-9 and TRBJ2-3, with 8 bases identical to TRBD2. Germline CDR1 is SEHNR and CDR2 is FQNEAQ (reference sequence). V gave up 5 bases and J gave up 2 bases; unmatched junction bases: 6. The CDR3 is 15 amino acids. The CDR3 region is CASSLGGVTTDTQYF. The CDR3 bases are TGTGCCAGCAGCCTCGGGGGGGTAACCACAGATACGCAGTATTTT.

This clonotype came up many times. V is TRBV28 and J is TRBJ2-1, with D perhaps TRBD2 (5 bases). V was shortened by 4 bases and J by 9 bases, with 13 bases between the two germline ends. The CDR3 spans 13 residues. The germline V gene has CDR1 MDHEN and CDR2 SYDVKM. The CDR3 protein is CASSSGGYVEQFF. The CDR3, as DNA: TGTGCCAGCAGTTCCGGAGGATACGTTGAGCAGTTCTTC.

The CDR3, as DNA: TGTGCCAGCAGCTTATCCACATTGACTACGGGGTACTTC. Protein: CASSLSTLTTGYF. V gene TRBV7-2 combines with J gene TRBJ2-5, with D possibly TRBD2 on 5 matching bases. Germline CDR1 SGHTA, CDR2 FQGNSA. Trimming removed 2 bases from V and 13 bases from J, with 17 bases in between. The length of the CDR3 is 13 residues.

As for this clonotype: A much larger clone differs by one base, so this may be a read error. The chain is built from TRBV7-2 and TRBJ2-5; 8 nucleotides line up with TRBD1. Germline V gives CDR1 SGHTA, CDR2 FQGNSA. This CDR3 has 14 residues. Trimming at V came to 5 bases and at J to 11 bases, leaving 13 bases not matched to a gene. The CDR3 bases are TGTGCCAGCAGCCCGGGACAGGAGGTGAATGAGCAGTACTTC. It is translated as CASSPGQEVNEQYF.

This clonotype was detected ten times or more. CDR3 bases: TGTGCCAGCAGCTCTAGAAGCATAAACGAGCAGTACTTC. Encoded protein: CASSSRSINEQYF. The chain is built from TRBV7-2 and TRBJ2-7; D gene ambiguous. Germline V gives CDR1 SGHTA, CDR2 FQGNSA. This CDR3 is 13 amino acids long. The V gene lost 4 bases and the J gene lost 5 bases, with 12 bases spanning the gap.

This clonotype was observed at least ten times. CDR3 protein: CASSFLQAISGANVLTF. The CDR3 bases are TGTGCCAGCAGCTTCTTACAGGCCATTTCTGGGGCCAACGTCCTGACTTTC. This rearrangement joins TRBV7-2 to TRBJ2-6, with a tentative D call TRBD1 (5 bases). The V gene lost 3 bases and the J gene lost 1 base, with 13 bases spanning the gap. The CDR3 spans 17 residues. Per the germline V gene, CDR1 is SGHTA and CDR2 is FQGNSA.

This clonotype showed up many times. The rearrangement uses TRBV12-3 or TRBV12-4 and TRBJ1-6; D is possibly TRBD1 (5 bases). Trimming pared 3 bases from V and 7 bases from J, leaving 7 bases between. The CDR3 spans 13 residues. In DNA, the CDR3 is TGTGCCAGCAGTTTCAGGGTAAATTCACCCCTCCACTTT. This sequence encodes CASSFRVNSPLHF.

This clonotype was detected ten times or more. V gene TRBV6-5 combines with J gene TRBJ1-2; no definite D call. The germline gives CDR1 MNHEY, CDR2 SVGAGI. The ends were cut back, 4 bases at V and 3 bases at J, with 9 bases in the middle. This CDR3 has 13 residues. This CDR3 reads CASSFREDYGYTF. The CDR3, as DNA: TGTGCCAGCAGTTTCCGGGAGGACTATGGCTACACCTTC.

This clonotype was observed a handful of times. The CDR3 region has the DNA TGTGCCAGCGAGGGAGGGACTGAAGCTTTCTTT. Translation: CASEGGTEAFF. The chain links TRBV28 to TRBJ1-1; D not resolved. V lost 8 bases and J lost 5, with 9 bases in between. Germline CDR1 and CDR2: MDHEN and SYDVKM. The CDR3 contains 11 residues.

The chain joins TRBV11-3 to TRBJ2-6; no definite D call. V was pared by 8 bases and J by 4 bases, with 0 bases between. Germline values: CDR1 SGHNT, CDR2 YENEEA. The CDR3 length is 10 residues. CDR3 nucleotides: TGTGCCAGCGGGGCCAACGTCCTGACTTTC. As protein: CASGANVLTF.

This clonotype was counted between two and nine times. The chain combines TRBV5-1 with TRBJ1-1; no clear D gene. The CDR3 has 14 amino acids. With 0 bases removed from V and 7 bases from J, the gap between germline ends came to 13 bases. CDR1 and CDR2 (germline): SGHRS, YFSETQ. This CDR3 is CASSLAGAGFEAFF. The CDR3 DNA sequence: TGCGCCAGCAGCTTGGCAGGTGCCGGCTTTGAAGCTTTCTTT.

In this sample, this clonotype turned up a few times. A much larger clone sits a single nucleotide away, making a read error possible. The CDR3 loop reads CASRITETQFF. The CDR3, as DNA: TGTGCCAGCAGGATTACCGAGACCCAGTTCTTC. The chain joins TRBV12-3 or TRBV12-4 to TRBJ2-1; unclear D gene. The CDR3 consists of 11 residues. The V and J ends lost 6 bases and 13 bases respectively, with 13 bases between them.

A word on this clonotype: A much larger clone lies a single base off, so this may be a read error. This is likely a read error, given that the CDR3 carries no conserved phenylalanine or tryptophan at its end. The chain has TRBV5-1 and TRBJ2-7, with a weak D call TRBD2 (6 bases). The DNA end lines up better with TRBJ2-4; the J call may be wrong. Germline CDR1 and CDR2: SGHRS and YFSETQ. CDR3 size: 15 residues. CDR3 protein: CASRALATQENIQYY. The CDR3 DNA is TGCGCCAGCAGGGCACTAGCAACCCAAGAGAACATTCAGTACTAC.

V and J are TRBV20-1 and TRBJ1-4; D gene unclear. Germline-derived CDR1 and CDR2 are DFQATT and SNEGSKA (reference sequence). This CDR3 has 12 residues. The V and J ends lost 0 bases and 6 bases respectively, with 5 bases between them. CDR3 coding DNA: TGCAGTGCTAGAGATTCGGATGAAAAACTGTTTTTT. It yields the protein CSARDSDEKLFF.

In its sample, this clonotype was seen many times. The rearrangement links TRBV28 to TRBJ2-5, with 10 bases identical to TRBD2. The germline V gene has CDR1 MDHEN and CDR2 SYDVKM. The trim removed 2 bases at V and 5 bases at J, leaving 11 bases unmatched. The CDR3 runs to 17 residues. The CDR3 nucleotides read TGTGCCAGCAGTTTAGAGCTGGGGCTAGCGGGGGTTGAGACCCAGTACTTC. This gives the protein CASSLELGLAGVETQYF.

For this clonotype: Given a much more abundant clone one base away, this may be a read error. This chain joins TRBV7-2 and TRBJ2-5; TRBD2 agrees at 7 bases. The J call may be mistaken, given a closer DNA end match to TRBJ2-7. The V gene's germline CDR1 is SGHTA and CDR2 FQGNSA. The CDR3 is made up of 14 amino acids. The CDR3 DNA reads TGTGCCAGCAGCTTATCAAGCGGGGTGGGCGAGCAGTACTTC. Protein: CASSLSSGVGEQYF.

Comments on this clonotype: At one boundary the junction diverges from the germline segment, which might be a read error. The rearrangement uses TRBV7-2 and TRBJ2-5, with D tentatively TRBD2 (6 bases). This CDR3 comprises 14 residues. Germline CDR1 SGHTA, CDR2 FQGNSA. CDR3 in DNA: TGTGCCAGCAGCTTGGGAGGAAACCAAGAGACCCAGGACTTC. Protein product: CASSLGGNQETQDF. The full variable domain, completed using reference TRBV7-2 and TRBJ2-5, is GAGVSQSPSNKVTEKGKDVELRCDPISGHTALYWYRQSLGQGLEFLIYFQGNSAPDKSGLPSDRFSAERTGGSVSTLTIQRTQQEDSAVYLCASSLGGNQETQDFGPGTRLLVL.